This TCR beta chain derives from a study of vaccination and CD4 T cells after COVID-19. Overall study: The convalescents, six males and four females, included two who were Hispanic. The study's findings and limits: It was observed that, in convalescent patients, a median 86.3% of reactive clones arose only post-vaccination.

Regarding this clonotype: Its antigen is unidentified.

TCRdb processed the PCR reads anew with MiXCR; each CDR3 protein has one entry. In the table there are some 25,000 distinct CDR3 sequences, roughly 51% of which are singletons. CDR1 DFQATT and CDR2 SNEGSKA come from the germline V gene (reference sequence). The CDR3 contains 17 residues. With V trimmed by 6 bases and J by 7 bases, 18 bases remained unmatched. Sequencing was performed on CD4+ T cells from blood, taken before SARS-CoV-2 vaccination. This chain uses TRBV20-1 with TRBJ2-1, with 10 bases identical to TRBD2. The receptor was isolated from a human donor who had recovered from COVID-19. CDR3 coding DNA: TGCAGTGCCATCAGCTTAGCGGGAGGCCCTTTGGTAAATGAGCAGTTCTTC. Residues: CSAISLAGGPLVNEQFF.